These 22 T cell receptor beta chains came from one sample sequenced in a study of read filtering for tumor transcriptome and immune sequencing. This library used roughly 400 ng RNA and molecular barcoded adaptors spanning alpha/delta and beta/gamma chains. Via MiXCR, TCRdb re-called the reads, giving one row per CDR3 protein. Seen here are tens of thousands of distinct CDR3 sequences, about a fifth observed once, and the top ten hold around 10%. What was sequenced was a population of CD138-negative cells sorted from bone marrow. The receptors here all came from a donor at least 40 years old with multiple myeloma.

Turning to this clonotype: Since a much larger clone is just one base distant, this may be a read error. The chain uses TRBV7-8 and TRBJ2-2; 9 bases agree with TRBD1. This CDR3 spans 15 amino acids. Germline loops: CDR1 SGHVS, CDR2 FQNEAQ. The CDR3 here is CASSPRDRDHGELLF. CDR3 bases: TGTGCCAGCAGCCCACGGGACAGGGATCACGGGGAGCTGCTTTTT.

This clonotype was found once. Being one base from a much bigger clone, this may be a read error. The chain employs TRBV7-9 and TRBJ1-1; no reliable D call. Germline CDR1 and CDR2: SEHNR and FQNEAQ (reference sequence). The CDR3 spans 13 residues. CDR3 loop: CASSLSADTEALF. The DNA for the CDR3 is TGTGCCAGCAGCTTATCGGCAGACACTGAAGCTCTCTTT. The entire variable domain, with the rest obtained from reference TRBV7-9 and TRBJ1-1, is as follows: DTGVSQNPRHKITKRGQNVTFRCDPISEHNRLYWYRQTLGQGPEFLTYFQNEAQLEKSRLLSDRFSAERPKGSFSTLEIQRTEQGDSAMYLCASSLSADTEALFGQGTRLTVV.

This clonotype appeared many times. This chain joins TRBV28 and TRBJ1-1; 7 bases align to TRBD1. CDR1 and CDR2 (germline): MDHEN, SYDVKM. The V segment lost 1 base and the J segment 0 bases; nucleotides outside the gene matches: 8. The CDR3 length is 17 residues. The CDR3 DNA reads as TGTGCCAGCAGTTTATACCTTATGGACAGGTTGAACACTGAAGCTTTCTTT. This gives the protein CASSLYLMDRLNTEAFF. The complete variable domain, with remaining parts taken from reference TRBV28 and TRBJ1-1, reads DVKVTQSSRYLVKRTGEKVFLECVQDMDHENMFWYRQDPGLGLRLIYFSYDVKMKEKGDIPEGYSVSREKKERFSLILESASTNQTSMYLCASSLYLMDRLNTEAFFGQGTRLTVV.

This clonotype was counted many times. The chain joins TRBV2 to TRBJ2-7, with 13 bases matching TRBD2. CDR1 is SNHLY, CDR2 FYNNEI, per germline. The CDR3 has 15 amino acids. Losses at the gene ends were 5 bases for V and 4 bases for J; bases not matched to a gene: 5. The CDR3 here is CASSPLAGGMYEQYF. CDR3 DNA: TGTGCCAGCAGTCCACTAGCGGGAGGGATGTACGAGCAGTACTTC.

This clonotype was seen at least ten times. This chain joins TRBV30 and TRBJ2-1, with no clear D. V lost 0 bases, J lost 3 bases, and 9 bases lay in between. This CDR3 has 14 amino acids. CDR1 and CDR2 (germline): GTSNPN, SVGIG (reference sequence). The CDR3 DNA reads TGTGCCTGGAGTGTACTGGCAGTCTACAATGAGCAGTTCTTC. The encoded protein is CAWSVLAVYNEQFF.

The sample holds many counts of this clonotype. CDR3: CASSPRPGRGDEQFF. In DNA form, the CDR3 reads TGTGCCAGCAGTCCGCGCCCAGGGAGAGGGGATGAGCAGTTCTTC. This chain links TRBV28 with TRBJ2-1; D might be TRBD1 or TRBD2, each matching 5 bases. The germline V gene has CDR1 MDHEN and CDR2 SYDVKM. The germline V and J ends were trimmed by 5 bases and 8 bases, with 19 bases remaining between them. The CDR3 has 15 amino acids.

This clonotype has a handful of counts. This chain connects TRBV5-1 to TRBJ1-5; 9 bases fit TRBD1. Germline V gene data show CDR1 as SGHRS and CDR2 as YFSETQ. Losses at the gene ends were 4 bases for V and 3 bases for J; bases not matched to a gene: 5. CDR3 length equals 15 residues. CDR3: CASSTGQGYNQPQHF. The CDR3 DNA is TGCGCCAGCAGCACGGGACAGGGCTACAATCAGCCCCAGCATTTT.

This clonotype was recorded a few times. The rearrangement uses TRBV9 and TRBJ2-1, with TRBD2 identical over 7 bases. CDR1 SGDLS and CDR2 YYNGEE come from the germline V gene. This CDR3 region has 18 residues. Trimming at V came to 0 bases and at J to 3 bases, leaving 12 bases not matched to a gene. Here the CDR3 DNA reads TGTGCCAGCAGCGTAGAGGTCGTGGGCGGGGGAATCTACAATGAGCAGTTCTTC. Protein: CASSVEVVGGGIYNEQFF.

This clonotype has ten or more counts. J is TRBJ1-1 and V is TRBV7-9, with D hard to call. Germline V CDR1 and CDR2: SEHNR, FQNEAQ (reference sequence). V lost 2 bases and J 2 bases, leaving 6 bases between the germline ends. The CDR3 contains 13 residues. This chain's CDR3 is CASSLQDNTEAFF. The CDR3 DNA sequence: TGTGCCAGCAGCTTACAGGATAACACTGAAGCTTTCTTT.

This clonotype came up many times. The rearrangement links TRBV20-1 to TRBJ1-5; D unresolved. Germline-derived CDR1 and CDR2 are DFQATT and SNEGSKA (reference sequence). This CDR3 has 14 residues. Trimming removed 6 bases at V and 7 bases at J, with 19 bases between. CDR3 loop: CSASSAQVEQPQHF. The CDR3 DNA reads TGCAGTGCGTCCAGCGCCCAGGTGGAGCAGCCCCAGCATTTT.

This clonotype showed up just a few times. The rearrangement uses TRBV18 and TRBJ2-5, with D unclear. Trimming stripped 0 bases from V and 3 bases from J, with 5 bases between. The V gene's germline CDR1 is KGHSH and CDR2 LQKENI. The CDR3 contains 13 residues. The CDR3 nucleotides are TGTGCCAGCTCACCACCCGCAGAAGAGACCCAGTACTTC. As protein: CASSPPAEETQYF.

The CDR3 sequence: CASSMGGGPSTDTQYF. The CDR3 DNA reads TGTGCCAGCAGCATGGGGGGGGGGCCTAGCACAGATACGCAGTATTTT. The chain links TRBV28 to TRBJ2-3; D may be TRBD2 (7 bases). Between the trimmed V and J ends, which lost 6 bases and 0 bases, there was a span of 16 bases. Germline assignment: CDR1 MDHEN and CDR2 SYDVKM. The CDR3 loop spans 16 amino acids.

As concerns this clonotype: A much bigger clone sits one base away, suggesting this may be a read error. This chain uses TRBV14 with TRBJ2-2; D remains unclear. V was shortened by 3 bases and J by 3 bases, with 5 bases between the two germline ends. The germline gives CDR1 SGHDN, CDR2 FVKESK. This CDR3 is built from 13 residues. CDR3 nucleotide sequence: TGTGCCAGCAGCCATTATGACACCGGGGAGCTGTTTTTT. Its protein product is CASSHYDTGELFF.

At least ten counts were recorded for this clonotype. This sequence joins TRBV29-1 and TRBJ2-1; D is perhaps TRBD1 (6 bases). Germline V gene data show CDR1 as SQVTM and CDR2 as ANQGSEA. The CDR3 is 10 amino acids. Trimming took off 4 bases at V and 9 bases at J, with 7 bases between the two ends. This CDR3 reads CSVGQAEQFF. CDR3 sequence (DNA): TGCAGCGTTGGACAGGCTGAGCAGTTCTTC.

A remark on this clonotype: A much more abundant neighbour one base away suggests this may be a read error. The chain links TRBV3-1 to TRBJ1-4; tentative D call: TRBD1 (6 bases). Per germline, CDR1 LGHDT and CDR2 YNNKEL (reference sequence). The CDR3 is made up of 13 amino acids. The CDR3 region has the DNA TGTGCCAGCAGCCGGACAGTGAATGAAAAACGGTTTTTT. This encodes CASSRTVNEKRFF.

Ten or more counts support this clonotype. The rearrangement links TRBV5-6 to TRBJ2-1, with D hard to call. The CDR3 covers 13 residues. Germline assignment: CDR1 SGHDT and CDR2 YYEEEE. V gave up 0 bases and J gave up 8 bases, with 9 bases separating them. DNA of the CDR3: TGTGCCAGCAGCTTGGTAAGGTCGGATGAGCAGTTCTTC. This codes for CASSLVRSDEQFF.

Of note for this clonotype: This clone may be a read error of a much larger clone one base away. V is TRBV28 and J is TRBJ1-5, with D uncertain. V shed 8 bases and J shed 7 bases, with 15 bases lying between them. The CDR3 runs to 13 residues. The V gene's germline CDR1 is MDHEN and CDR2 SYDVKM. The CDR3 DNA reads TGTGCCAGCGGCAACGGGCCGCCCCAGCCCCAGCATTTT. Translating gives CASGNGPPQPQHF.

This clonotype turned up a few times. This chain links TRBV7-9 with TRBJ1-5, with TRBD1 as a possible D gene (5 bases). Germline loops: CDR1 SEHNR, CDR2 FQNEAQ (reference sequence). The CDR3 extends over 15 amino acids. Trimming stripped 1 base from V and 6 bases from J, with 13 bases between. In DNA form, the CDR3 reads TGTGCCAGCAGCTTAGACGGGGCCCCCGGTCAGCCCCAGCATTTT. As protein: CASSLDGAPGQPQHF.

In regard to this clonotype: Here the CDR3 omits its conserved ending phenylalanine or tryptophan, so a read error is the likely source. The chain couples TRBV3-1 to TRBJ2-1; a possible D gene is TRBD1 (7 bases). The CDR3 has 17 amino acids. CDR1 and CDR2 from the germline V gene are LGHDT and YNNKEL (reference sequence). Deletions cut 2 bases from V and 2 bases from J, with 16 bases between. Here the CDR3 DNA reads TGTGCCAGCAGCCAAAGGAGGGGGCCGAAAGCCTACAATGAGCAGTTCCTC. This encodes CASSQRRGPKAYNEQFL.

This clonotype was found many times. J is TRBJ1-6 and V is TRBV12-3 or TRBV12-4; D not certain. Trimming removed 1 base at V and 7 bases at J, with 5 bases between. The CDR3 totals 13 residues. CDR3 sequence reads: CASSLVGNSPLHF. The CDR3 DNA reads TGTGCCAGCAGTTTAGTTGGGAATTCACCCCTCCACTTT.

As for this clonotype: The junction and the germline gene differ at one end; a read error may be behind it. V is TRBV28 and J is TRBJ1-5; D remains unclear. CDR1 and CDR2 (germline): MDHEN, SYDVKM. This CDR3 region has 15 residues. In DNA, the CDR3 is TGTGCCAGCAGTTTTTCGGGAGGGATCAATCGGCCCCAGCATTTT. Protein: CASSFSGGINRPQHF.

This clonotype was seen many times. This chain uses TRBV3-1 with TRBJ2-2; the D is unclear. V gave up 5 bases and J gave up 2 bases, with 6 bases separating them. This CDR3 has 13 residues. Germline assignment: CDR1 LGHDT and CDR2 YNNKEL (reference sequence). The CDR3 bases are TGTGCCAGCAGCAGGTACAACACCGGGGAGCTGTTTTTT. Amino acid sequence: CASSRYNTGELFF.